Shown below are 21 T cell receptor beta chains from a single sample sequenced in a study of follicular helper T cells after annual influenza vaccination. Profiled with immunoSEQ multiplex PCR; TCRdb holds only in-frame clones, not every one. This table holds roughly 10,000 clones, roughly 77% found once. Time point meaning: 2014-2015 season, pre-vaccination. Material: CXCR5- memory CD4+ T cells sorted from blood, obtained on the day of influenza vaccination. Receptors originate from an adult who received the influenza vaccine.

The chain links TRBV18 to TRBJ2-7; TRBD2 might be the D (6 bases). V was trimmed by 3 bases and J by 5 bases, leaving 17 bases between them. The length of the CDR3 is 15 residues. From germline, CDR1 is KGHSH and CDR2 LQKENI. The CDR3 DNA follows: TGTGCCAGCTCACCGAGCGAACTAGCAGGTGACGAGCAGTACTTC. Translation gives CASSPSELAGDEQYF.

V gene TRBV20-1 combines with J gene TRBJ2-7; possibly TRBD1 or TRBD2 for D (5 bases each). This CDR3 contains 11 residues. Germline V gene data show CDR1 as DFQATT and CDR2 as SNEGSKA (reference sequence). V was clipped by 7 bases and J by 6 bases, with 13 bases between them. The CDR3 spells CSVRRGSEQYF. The CDR3 DNA reads as TGCAGTGTAAGACGGGGCAGCGAGCAGTACTTC.

The V gene is TRBV6-5, the J gene TRBJ1-2, with TRBD1 as a possible D gene (6 bases). Per germline, CDR1 MNHEY and CDR2 SVGAGI. This CDR3 comprises 15 residues. The V and J ends lost 5 bases and 2 bases respectively, with 15 bases between them. CDR3: CASSPPGGLNYGYTF. CDR3 bases: TGTGCCAGCAGTCCCCCGGGGGGCTTAAACTATGGCTACACCTTC.

This rearrangement joins TRBV5-8 to TRBJ1-5; TRBD1 is a possible D gene (6 bases). The CDR3 contains 12 residues. V was clipped by 4 bases and J by 6 bases, with 8 bases between them. Germline V gene sequence: CDR1 SGHTS, CDR2 YDEGEE. The CDR3: CASSPRGQPQHF. The CDR3 bases are TGTGCCAGCAGCCCCAGGGGTCAGCCCCAGCATTTT.

This chain uses TRBV28 with TRBJ1-1; maybe TRBD1 (6 bases). The CDR3 consists of 18 residues. The V gene's germline CDR1 is MDHEN and CDR2 SYDVKM. V dropped 6 bases and J dropped 0 bases, with 23 bases sitting between them. CDR3 DNA: TGTGCCAGCAGCGGGGTTTTATGGGAAACAGGGATGAACACTGAAGCTTTCTTT. Protein: CASSGVLWETGMNTEAFF.

The chain joins TRBV11-1 to TRBJ1-1; D remains ambiguous. This CDR3 comprises 14 residues. V lost 5 bases, J lost 5 bases, and 15 bases lay in between. CDR1 and CDR2 (germline): SGHAT, FQDESV (reference sequence). The CDR3 sequence: CASSGTGGGTEAFF. CDR3 in DNA: TGTGCCAGCAGCGGCACGGGTGGAGGAACTGAAGCTTTCTTT. Looking up the rest from reference TRBV11-1 and TRBJ1-1 gives the full variable domain: EAEVAQSPRYKITEKSQAVAFWCDPISGHATLYWYRQILGQGPELLVQFQDESVVDDSQLPKDRFSAERLKGVDSTLKIQPAELGDSAMYLCASSGTGGGTEAFFGQGTRLTVV.

This chain uses TRBV9 with TRBJ1-6; possible D gene TRBD1, 5 bases. Germline lookup yields CDR1 SGDLS and CDR2 YYNGEE. The V and J ends lost 3 bases and 7 bases respectively, with 11 bases between them. The CDR3 covers 14 residues. In DNA form, the CDR3 reads TGTGCCAGCAGCGCCCAGGGAGGGAATTCACCCCTCCACTTT. Protein product: CASSAQGGNSPLHF. The full variable domain, in which reference TRBV9 and TRBJ1-6 provide the parts outside the CDR3, is DSGVTQTPKHLITATGQRVTLRCSPRSGDLSVYWYQQSLDQGLQFLIQYYNGEERAKGNILERFSAQQFPDLHSELNLSSLELGDSALYFCASSAQGGNSPLHFGNGTRLTVT.

The chain couples TRBV4-2 to TRBJ1-1, with D unresolved. V was clipped by 2 bases and J by 3 bases, with 10 bases between them. Germline-derived CDR1 and CDR2 are LGHNA and YNFKEQ. This CDR3 spans 14 amino acids. The CDR3 nucleotides are TGTGCCAGCAGCCAACCGACGAGGCACACTGAAGCTTTCTTT. Translation gives CASSQPTRHTEAFF.

The chain links TRBV27 to TRBJ2-3; D is perhaps TRBD1 (6 bases). Germline V lookup: CDR1 MNHEY, CDR2 SMNVEV (reference sequence). The CDR3 contains 14 residues. Trimming removed 9 bases from V and 0 bases from J, with 13 bases in between. Written as DNA, the CDR3 is TGTGCCAGTAGGGACACCCCAAGCACAGATACGCAGTATTTT. It is translated as CASRDTPSTDTQYF.

The gene calls are TRBV5-4 and TRBJ2-1; 7 bases agree with TRBD1. Germline V lookup: CDR1 SGHNT, CDR2 YYREEE (reference sequence). The CDR3 sequence is 15 residues long. V was clipped by 4 bases and J by 4 bases; unmatched bases: 8. CDR3 coding DNA: TGTGCCAGCAGCACGACAGGGAATCTTTACAATGAGCAGTTCTTC. Translating gives CASSTTGNLYNEQFF.

The CDR3 here is CASSVLDRGPYGYTF. The CDR3 nucleotides are TGTGCCAGCAGTGTTCTCGACAGGGGCCCCTATGGCTACACCTTC. The chain recombines TRBV6-1 with TRBJ1-2, with 8 positions matching TRBD1. Germline CDR1 MNHNS, CDR2 SASEGT. Trimming at V came to 4 bases and at J to 4 bases, leaving 8 bases not matched to a gene. The CDR3 has 15 residues.

The chain links TRBV21-1 to TRBJ1-2. TRBV21-1 is noted as a pseudogene. This CDR3 has 12 amino acids. CDR3 loop: CASGRGKDGYTF. The CDR3 DNA sequence: TGTGCCTCCGGACGGGGCAAGGACGGCTACACCTTC.

The chain recombines TRBV4-1 with TRBJ2-5; D call uncertain. Trimming shortened V by 1 base and J by 2 bases, and 5 bases separated the two germline ends. This CDR3 spans 13 amino acids. Germline CDR1 is MGHRA and CDR2 is YSYEKL. In nucleotides, the CDR3 is TGCGCCAGCAGCCAAGGTGTTCAAGAGACCCAGTACTTC. Its translation: CASSQGVQETQYF.

This clone has just one count. The chain is built from TRBV25-1 and TRBJ1-4; a weak D match, TRBD1 (5 bases). Germline CDR1 is MGHDK and CDR2 is SYGVNS. Trimming stripped 8 bases from V and 8 bases from J, with 15 bases between. The CDR3 covers 13 residues. The CDR3 coding sequence is TGTGCCAGCTCGGGGGGGAGAGGGGAAAAACTGTTTTTT. As protein: CASSGGRGEKLFF.

V usage is TRBV2 and J usage is TRBJ2-1; possible D gene TRBD2, 6 bases. The length of the CDR3 is 15 residues. The germline CDR1 and CDR2 sequences are SNHLY and FYNNEI. V was trimmed by 7 bases and J by 4 bases, leaving 17 bases between them. The CDR3 bases are TGTGCCAGCATCTGGGGTAGCGGAAATTACAATGAGCAGTTCTTC. Its translation: CASIWGSGNYNEQFF.

This clone was found a few times. The genes are TRBV6-1 and TRBJ1-4, with D maybe TRBD1 (5 bases). Germline V lookup: CDR1 MNHNS, CDR2 SASEGT. The V gene lost 11 bases and the J gene lost 4 bases, with 17 bases spanning the gap. The CDR3 is made up of 14 amino acids. This CDR3 reads CAVRRAGGNEKLFF. CDR3 coding DNA: TGTGCCGTACGCAGGGCCGGGGGTAATGAAAAACTGTTTTTT.

The V and J genes are TRBV7-9 and TRBJ1-6; D not resolved. CDR3 length: 14 residues. Trimming pared 5 bases from V and 8 bases from J, leaving 13 bases between. Per the germline V gene, CDR1 is SEHNR and CDR2 is FQNEAQ (reference sequence). In nucleotides, the CDR3 is TGTGCCAGCAGCCATAACGGGCGTGATTCACCCCTCCACTTT. It encodes CASSHNGRDSPLHF.

In DNA form, the CDR3 reads TGTGCCAGTAGTAAAACTAGCGGATACAATGAGCAGTTCTTC. Translation: CASSKTSGYNEQFF. The chain employs TRBV19 and TRBJ2-1; 8 nucleotides agree with TRBD2. Germline CDR1 LNHDA, CDR2 SQIVND (reference sequence). The CDR3 covers 14 residues. The junction had 3 bases not matched to a gene; V was cut back by 4 bases and J by 4 bases. Full variable domain (rest looked up from reference TRBV19 and TRBJ2-1): DGGITQSPKYLFRKEGQNVTLSCEQNLNHDAMYWYRQDPGQGLRLIYYSQIVNDFQKGDIAEGYSVSREKKESFPLTVTSAQKNPTAFYLCASSKTSGYNEQFFGPGTRLTVL.

V gene TRBV11-2 combines with J gene TRBJ2-1; D unresolved. V was trimmed by 5 bases and J by 9 bases, leaving 11 bases between them. Germline-derived CDR1 and CDR2 are SGHAT and FQNNGV. The CDR3 consists of 12 residues. The CDR3 sequence: CASSLSLGEQFF. The CDR3 bases are TGTGCCAGCAGCCTCAGTTTAGGTGAGCAGTTCTTC.

The chain joins TRBV2 to TRBJ2-1; D is unresolved. V was shortened by 5 bases and J by 3 bases, with 11 bases between the two germline ends. CDR1 is SNHLY and CDR2 is FYNNEI in the germline V gene. The CDR3 extends over 14 amino acids. The DNA of the CDR3 is TGTGCCAGCAGTCCCCAGAAGTACTACAATGAGCAGTTCTTC. Its protein is CASSPQKYYNEQFF.

CDR3 loop: CASSLRGGGSYNEQFF. CDR3 bases: TGTGCCAGCAGCCTCCGGGGAGGAGGCTCCTACAATGAGCAGTTCTTC. The J gene is TRBJ2-1, the V gene TRBV13, with a weak D call TRBD2 (6 bases). CDR3 length: 16 amino acids. Germline values: CDR1 PRHDT, CDR2 FYEKMQ (reference sequence). Trimming pared 5 bases from V and 0 bases from J, leaving 14 bases between. Full variable domain (missing parts from reference TRBV13 and TRBJ2-1): AAGVIQSPRHLIKEKRETATLKCYPIPRHDTVYWYQQGPGQDPQFLISFYEKMQSDKGSIPDRFSAQQFSDYHSELNMSSLELGDSALYFCASSLRGGGSYNEQFFGPGTRLTVL.